This T cell receptor beta chain was captured by sequencing in a study of T cell responses to AZD1222 COVID-19 vaccine. Overall study findings and caveats: Clonal diversity was possibly underestimated; the donors were predominantly white British and more often female. Increased Spike-specific TCR breadth and depth were observed after two AZD1222 doses.

The germline gives CDR1 KGHDR, CDR2 SFDVKD. This CDR3 is 15 amino acids long. The trim removed 6 bases at V and 9 bases at J, leaving 7 bases unmatched. Comment on this clone: Its antigen is unknown.

Method: immunoSEQ multiplex PCR; TCRdb's copy keeps in-frame clones and lacks some. The sample includes 85,000 to 110,000 clones, around 91% of them seen just once. The sequence derives from an adult in good health. This chain uses TRBV24-1 with TRBJ2-1; 13 positions match TRBD2. This material consisted of peripheral blood, taken on day 0 of AZD1222 vaccination. The DNA for the CDR3 is TGTGCCACCAGTTCCGTGACTAGCGGGAGGTTTGAGCAGTTCTTC. It encodes CATSSVTSGRFEQFF.